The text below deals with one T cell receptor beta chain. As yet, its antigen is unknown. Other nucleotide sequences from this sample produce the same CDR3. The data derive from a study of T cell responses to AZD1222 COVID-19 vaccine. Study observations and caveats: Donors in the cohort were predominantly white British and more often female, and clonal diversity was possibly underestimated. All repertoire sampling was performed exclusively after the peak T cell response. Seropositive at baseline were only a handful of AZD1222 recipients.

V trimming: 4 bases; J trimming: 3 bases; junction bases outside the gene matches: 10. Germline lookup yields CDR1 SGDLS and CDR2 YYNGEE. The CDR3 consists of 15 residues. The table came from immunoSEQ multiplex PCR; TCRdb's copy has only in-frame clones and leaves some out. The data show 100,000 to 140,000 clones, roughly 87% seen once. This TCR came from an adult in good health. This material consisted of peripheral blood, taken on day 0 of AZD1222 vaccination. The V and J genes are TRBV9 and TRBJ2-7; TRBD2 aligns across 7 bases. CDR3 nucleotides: TGTGCCAGCAGCCTCCAGGCGGGGGTAGGCTACGAGCAGTACTTC. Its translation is CASSLQAGVGYEQYF.